These T cell receptor beta chains were read from a single sample in a study of T-cell reconstitution after alpha-beta-depleted transplantation in children. One entry per CDR3 protein, called by TCRdb with MiXCR from the PCR reads. Among around 580,000 distinct CDR3 sequences listed, roughly 23% were seen once. Sequencing was performed on PBMCs, mostly from graft donor cells, taken 360 days after TCRalphabeta/CD19-depleted stem cell transplant. The receptor source for this set is a boy in the first two years of life who had a stem cell transplant for acute myeloid leukemia, so the T cells may come from the graft donor. Each CDR3 is given with its conserved first and last residue. A D gene is named only where the DNA matches it firmly. Only some rows state a clone size, as once, few, many or a class for expanded clones.

CASSLVITGGAYF,TRBJ2-3,TRBD2,-,TRBV5-5
CASSLSPTPAPDTQYF,TRBJ2-3,-,-,TRBV7-2
CASSYGQLLSGNTIYF,TRBJ1-3,-,-,TRBV6-5
CASRLGPTLNTEAFF,TRBJ1-1,-,-,TRBV6-1
CASSLYPGQRRGANVLTF,TRBJ2-6,-,-,TRBV5-1
CATSIGGGAYNEQFF,TRBJ2-1,TRBD2,-,TRBV24-1
CASSKGGGQETQYF,TRBJ2-5,-,few,TRBV21-1
CASNQVSGANVLTF,TRBJ2-6,-,-,TRBV6-2/TRBV6-3
CASSLFPEQFF,TRBJ2-1,-,few,TRBV7-2
CASSNRQADTEAFF,TRBJ1-1,-,many,TRBV5-1
CASSSQSQGQETQYF,TRBJ2-5,-,many,TRBV7-2
CATSDSGTAYTGELFF,TRBJ2-2,TRBD1,-,TRBV24-1
CSALLGTVPYEQYF,TRBJ2-7,TRBD1,-,TRBV20-1
CATDPHGTPRETQYF,TRBJ2-5,-,-,TRBV6-2/TRBV6-3
CATSVGPMNEQFF,TRBJ2-1,-,once,TRBV24-1
CAGDRGQYEQYF,TRBJ2-7,TRBD1,-,TRBV30
CASSFGIANYGYTF,TRBJ1-2,-,-,TRBV7-2
CATSSHREYTEAFF,TRBJ1-1,-,few,TRBV15
CASSFFLYGQPNNEQFF,TRBJ2-1,-,many,TRBV7-8
CASSIWAGLNEKLFF,TRBJ1-4,-,-,TRBV12-3/TRBV12-4
CSARERQGLGNEQYF,TRBJ2-7,TRBD1,many,TRBV20-1
CSAPGQGANEQFF,TRBJ2-1,TRBD1,-,TRBV20-1
CASHRGHTNEQFF,TRBJ2-1,TRBD1,-,TRBV12-3/TRBV12-4
CASSPKTGQGYGYTF,TRBJ1-2,TRBD1,-,TRBV4-1
CSARDLGGPFSYNEQFF,TRBJ2-1,-,few,TRBV20-1
CASRPGQGARGPYGYTF,TRBJ1-2,TRBD1,many,TRBV6-2/TRBV6-3
CSARVTYNEQFF,TRBJ2-1,-,many,TRBV20-1
CASSLQEITGELFF,TRBJ2-2,-,many,TRBV12-3/TRBV12-4
CASSQTRRNEQFF,TRBJ2-1,-,-,TRBV9